These 20 T cell receptor beta chains were all obtained from the same sample, sequenced in a study of blood T cell repertoires in COVID-19. Using immunoSEQ multiplex PCR, the repertoire was profiled, and TCRdb retains in-frame clones only, with some absent. The table records over 100,000 clones, less than 85% of them present only once. The material sequenced was peripheral blood. The source is a woman in her sixties or seventies with acute or convalescent COVID-19.

A note on this clone: Relative to the germline gene, one junction end is altered; a read error may explain this. Other DNA sequences in the sample encode the same CDR3. The chain joins TRBV19 to TRBJ2-7; 7 bases align to TRBD2. The CDR3 length is 15 residues. CDR1 is LNHDA, CDR2 SQIVND, per germline (reference sequence). CDR3 bases: TGTGCCAGTAGTATACAGTTCTTGGGGGGGTACGAGCAGTACTTT. It is translated as CASSIQFLGGYEQYF.

The chain has TRBV14 and TRBJ1-2; a weak D match, TRBD1 (5 bases). The V end lost 6 bases, the J end lost 1 base, and 9 bases lay between the germline ends. This CDR3 contains 13 residues. Per germline, CDR1 SGHDN and CDR2 FVKESK. The CDR3 protein is CASRRDYNYGYTF. The CDR3 DNA is TGTGCCAGCAGACGGGACTATAACTATGGCTACACCTTC.

A word on this clone: At one boundary the junction diverges from the germline segment, which might be a read error. The gene calls are TRBV19 and TRBJ2-7; a possible D gene is TRBD2 (5 bases). Germline CDR1 is LNHDA and CDR2 is SQIVND (reference sequence). This CDR3 has 12 residues. The CDR3 DNA is TGTGCCAGTAGTACTAGCTCCCACGAGCAGTACTTC. The encoded protein is CASSTSSHEQYF.

This clone was seen a handful of times. J is TRBJ2-1 and V is TRBV11-2; TRBD2 aligns across 11 bases. CDR3 size: 15 residues. V dropped 4 bases and J dropped 7; count of bases not matched to a gene: 6. Germline-derived CDR1 and CDR2 are SGHAT and FQNNGV. CDR3 bases: TGTGCCAGCAGCTACGACCCTAGCGGGGGGAATGAGCAGTTCTTC. Amino acid sequence: CASSYDPSGGNEQFF.

V is TRBV10-2 and J is TRBJ1-6, with a weak D call TRBD1 (6 bases). The CDR3 sequence is 13 residues long. Germline lookup yields CDR1 WSHSY and CDR2 SAAADI. Trimming left V 6 bases short and J 10 bases short, with 13 bases between. The CDR3 loop is CASSVQGTSPLHF. The CDR3 DNA sequence: TGCGCCAGCAGCGTTCAGGGGACCTCACCCCTCCACTTT.

The genes are TRBV30 and TRBJ1-1; 7 bases are shared with TRBD1. Unmatched junction bases numbered 9, after V lost 4 bases and J lost 4 bases. CDR3 size: 14 residues. Germline CDR1 reads GTSNPN; CDR2 reads SVGIG (reference sequence). Written as DNA, the CDR3 is TGTGCCTGGACCATCGTGACAGGGAGCACTGAAGCTTTCTTT. Its translation is CAWTIVTGSTEAFF.

The chain carries TRBV10-3 and TRBJ2-2; D is possibly TRBD1 (6 bases). The germline gives CDR1 ENHRY, CDR2 SYGVKD. The CDR3 covers 16 residues. Trimming removed 5 bases from V and 7 bases from J, with 20 bases in between. In nucleotides, the CDR3 is TGTGCCATCAGTCGCACTCGGGACACCTCCGGCGGGGAGCTGTTTTTT. Protein product: CAISRTRDTSGGELFF.

The chain links TRBV5-6 to TRBJ1-1; the match to TRBD1 covers 8 bases. The CDR3 consists of 15 residues. Germline V CDR1 and CDR2: SGHDT, YYEEEE. The V and J ends lost 3 bases and 5 bases, in that order; junction bases with no gene match: 9. The CDR3 spells CASSSQGQGRTEAFF. Written as DNA, the CDR3 is TGTGCCAGCAGCTCGCAAGGACAGGGTAGGACTGAAGCTTTCTTT.

V gene TRBV12-5 combines with J gene TRBJ2-1; no definite D call. CDR3 size: 16 residues. Trimming removed 4 bases at V and 2 bases at J, with 15 bases between. CDR1 is LGHNT and CDR2 is FRNRAP in the germline V gene. The CDR3 DNA reads as TGTGCTAGTGGTTCCTCTACCTCTCCCCCCTACAATGAGCAGTTCTTC. It codes for CASGSSTSPPYNEQFF.

This clone is a singleton in its sample. This sequence joins TRBV27 and TRBJ2-4, with D unclear. Germline lookup yields CDR1 MNHEY and CDR2 SMNVEV (reference sequence). V lost 8 bases, J lost 16 bases, and 9 bases lay in between. The CDR3 covers 8 residues. The CDR3 is CASPEHYF. As DNA, the CDR3 is TGTGCCAGCCCGGAGCACTACTTC.

The genes are TRBV6-5 and TRBJ1-5; 8 bases map to TRBD1. Unmatched junction bases numbered 12, after V lost 7 bases and J lost 7 bases. The CDR3 is made up of 15 amino acids. Looked up from germline, CDR1 is MNHEY and CDR2 is SVGAGI. The CDR3 sequence is CASNPQGATKQPQHF. The CDR3 DNA reads TGTGCCAGCAACCCCCAGGGGGCAACGAAACAGCCCCAGCATTTT.

This clone has only one observation. The chain is built from TRBV7-3 and TRBJ2-1; tentatively, D is TRBD2 (5 bases). Trimming removed 5 bases from V and 8 bases from J, with 19 bases in between. Looked up from germline, CDR1 is SGHTA and CDR2 is FQGTGA. CDR3 length: 15 residues. CDR3 in amino acids: CASSASVNLGDEQFF. For the CDR3, the DNA is TGTGCCAGCAGCGCCTCGGTCAATTTGGGAGATGAGCAGTTCTTC.

The chain has TRBV9 and TRBJ1-3; perhaps TRBD1 as D (6 bases). V was pared by 3 bases and J by 0 bases, with 22 bases between. This CDR3 spans 19 amino acids. CDR1 is SGDLS, CDR2 YYNGEE, per germline. The CDR3 DNA is TGTGCCAGCAGCGAGATCCCAGGAGGACAGCCCTACTCTGGAAACACCATATATTTT. Protein product: CASSEIPGGQPYSGNTIYF.

The chain joins TRBV5-4 to TRBJ2-3, with 11 bases fitting TRBD2. The CDR3 totals 15 residues. The germline CDR1 and CDR2 sequences are SGHNT and YYREEE (reference sequence). Trimming removed 1 base from V and 5 bases from J; junction bases left unmatched: 3. The CDR3 coding sequence is TGTGCCAGCAGCTTGTCGGGACTAGCGGTAGATACGCAGTATTTT. Protein sequence: CASSLSGLAVDTQYF. Together with reference TRBV5-4 and TRBJ2-3, the CDR3 gives the full variable domain: ETGVTQSPTHLIKTRGQQVTLRCSSQSGHNTVSWYQQALGQGPQFIFQYYREEENGRGNFPPRFSGLQFPNYSSELNVNALELDDSALYLCASSLSGLAVDTQYFGPGTRLTVL.

This chain uses TRBV12-3 or TRBV12-4 with TRBJ2-3, with D possibly matching TRBD1 (6 bases). CDR3 length equals 12 residues. The V gene lost 3 bases and the J gene lost 6 bases, with 7 bases spanning the gap. CDR3: CASSLGADTQYF. The CDR3 DNA reads as TGTGCCAGCAGTTTGGGGGCTGATACGCAGTATTTT.

This chain links TRBV19 with TRBJ1-5; no clear D gene. This CDR3 region has 14 residues. CDR1 and CDR2 from the germline V gene are LNHDA and SQIVND (reference sequence). V was trimmed by 3 bases and J by 4 bases, leaving 10 bases between them. CDR3 loop: CASSMAAINQPQHF. CDR3 DNA sequence: TGTGCCAGTAGTATGGCCGCCATTAATCAGCCCCAGCATTTT.

The rearrangement uses TRBV27 and TRBJ1-1; the match to TRBD1 covers 7 bases. This CDR3 has 15 residues. V trimming: 2 bases; J trimming: 5 bases; junction bases outside the gene matches: 8. Germline V CDR1 and CDR2: MNHEY, SMNVEV (reference sequence). Here the CDR3 DNA reads TGTGCCAGCAGTTTAGGAGGGGGCGCGGGAACTGAAGCTTTCTTT. As protein: CASSLGGGAGTEAFF.

The chain carries TRBV24-1 and TRBJ2-5; 13 bases are a match to TRBD2. The length of the CDR3 is 16 residues. Germline assignment: CDR1 KGHDR and CDR2 SFDVKD. With V trimmed by 4 bases and J by 5 bases, 6 bases remained unmatched. CDR3 sequence reads: CATSETGLAGLETQYF. CDR3 in DNA: TGTGCCACCAGTGAGACGGGACTAGCGGGGTTGGAGACCCAGTACTTC.

The rearrangement joins TRBV30 to TRBJ1-2, with a weak D call TRBD1 (6 bases). Germline V gene data show CDR1 as GTSNPN and CDR2 as SVGIG (reference sequence). Trimming stripped 1 base from V and 10 bases from J, with 16 bases between. This CDR3 contains 13 residues. CDR3: CAWSDWRQVVYTF. The CDR3 coding sequence is TGTGCCTGGAGTGATTGGAGACAGGTCGTCTACACCTTC. The entire variable domain, with the rest obtained from reference TRBV30 and TRBJ1-2, is as follows: SQTIHQWPATLVQPVGSPLSLECTVEGTSNPNLYWYRQAAGRGLQLLFYSVGIGQISSEVPQNLSASRPQDRQFILSSKKLLLSDSGFYLCAWSDWRQVVYTFGSGTRLTVV.

This rearrangement joins TRBV30 to TRBJ1-2, with 7 bases matching TRBD1. CDR1 GTSNPN and CDR2 SVGIG come from the germline V gene (reference sequence). Losses at the gene ends were 3 bases for V and 0 bases for J; bases not matched to a gene: 4. CDR3 length equals 14 residues. DNA of the CDR3: TGTGCCTGGAGCGCCGGGACAGCTAACTATGGCTACACCTTC. Translating gives CAWSAGTANYGYTF.